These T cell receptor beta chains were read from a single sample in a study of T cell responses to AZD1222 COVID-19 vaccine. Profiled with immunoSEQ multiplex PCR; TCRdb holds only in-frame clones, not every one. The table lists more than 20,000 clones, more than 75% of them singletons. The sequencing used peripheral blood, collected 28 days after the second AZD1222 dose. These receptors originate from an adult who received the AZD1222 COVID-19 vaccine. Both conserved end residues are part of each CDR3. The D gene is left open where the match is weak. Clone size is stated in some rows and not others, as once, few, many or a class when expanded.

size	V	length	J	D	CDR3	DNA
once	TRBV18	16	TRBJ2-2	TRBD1	CASSPPGQGGSGELFF	TGTGCCAGCTCACCACCGGGACAGGGTGGATCCGGGGAGCTGTTTTTT
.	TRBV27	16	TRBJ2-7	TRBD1	CASSFLPQGHTYEQYF	TGTGCCAGCAGTTTTCTCCCACAGGGGCATACGTACGAGCAGTACTTC
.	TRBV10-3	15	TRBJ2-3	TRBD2	CAIEPTSGGPDTQYF	TGTGCCATCGAACCAACTAGCGGGGGCCCAGATACGCAGTATTTT
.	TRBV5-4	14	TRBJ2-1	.	CASTAGTNNNEQFF	TGTGCCAGCACCGCCGGGACGAACAACAATGAGCAGTTCTTC
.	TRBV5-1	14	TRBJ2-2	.	CASSLVGETGELFF	TGCGCCAGCAGCTTAGTGGGCGAGACCGGGGAGCTGTTTTTT
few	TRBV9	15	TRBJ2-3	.	CASSVIKDSTDTQYF	TGTGCCAGCAGCGTAATAAAGGACTCCACAGATACGCAGTATTTT
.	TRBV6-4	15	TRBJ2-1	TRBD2	CASSVTSGGLNEQFF	TGTGCCAGCAGTGTCACTAGCGGGGGACTCAATGAGCAGTTCTTC
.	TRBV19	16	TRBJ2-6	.	CASSIRRGTGANVLTF	TGTGCCAGTAGTATTAGGAGGGGGACTGGGGCCAACGTCCTGACTTTC
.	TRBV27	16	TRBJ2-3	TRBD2	CASSPIGGRAGDTQYF	TGTGCCAGCAGCCCCATAGGCGGGAGGGCCGGAGATACGCAGTATTTT
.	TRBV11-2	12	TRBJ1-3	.	CASSPQGNTIYF	TGTGCCAGCAGCCCTCAGGGGAACACCATATATTTT
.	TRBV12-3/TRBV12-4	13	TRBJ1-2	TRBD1	CASRGTGNYGYTF	TGTGCCAGCAGAGGGACAGGGAACTATGGCTACACCTTC
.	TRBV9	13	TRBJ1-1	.	CASSARPTTEAFF	TGTGCCAGCAGCGCAAGACCGACCACTGAAGCTTTCTTT
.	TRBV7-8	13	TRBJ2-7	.	CASSQRTSYEQYF	TGTGCCAGCAGCCAGAGGACATCCTACGAGCAGTACTTC
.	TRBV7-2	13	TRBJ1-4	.	CASSLGGNEKLFF	TGTGCCAGCAGCTTAGGGGGTAACGAAAAACTGTTTTTT
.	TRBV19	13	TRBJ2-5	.	CASSPTKQETQYF	TGTGCCAGTAGCCCTACTAAGCAAGAGACCCAGTACTTC
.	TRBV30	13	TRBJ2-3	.	CAWGVHGTDTQYF	TGTGCCTGGGGCGTTCACGGGACAGATACGCAGTATTTT
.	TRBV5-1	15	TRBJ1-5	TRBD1	CASSLGTGKDQPQHF	TGCGCCAGCAGCCTTGGGACAGGGAAAGATCAGCCCCAGCATTTT
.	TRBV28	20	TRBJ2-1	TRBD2	CASSSTGGLAGATLSNEQFF	TGTGCCAGCAGCTCGACCGGGGGACTAGCGGGAGCTACCCTTTCCAATGAGCAGTTCTTC
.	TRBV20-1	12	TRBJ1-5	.	CSASVLHQPQHF	TGCAGTGCTAGTGTTCTACATCAGCCCCAGCATTTT
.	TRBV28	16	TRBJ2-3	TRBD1	CASSPSGQASTDTQYF	TGTGCCAGCAGTCCCAGTGGACAGGCTAGCACAGATACGCAGTATTTT
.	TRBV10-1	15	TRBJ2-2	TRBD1	CASSPGQGYTGELFF	TGCGCCAGCAGTCCGGGACAGGGCTACACCGGGGAGCTGTTTTTT
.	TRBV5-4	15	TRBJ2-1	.	CASSLGQASYNEQFF	TGTGCCAGCAGCTTGGGACAGGCCTCCTACAATGAGCAGTTCTTC
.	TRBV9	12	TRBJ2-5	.	CASSPGMETQYF	TGTGCCAGCAGCCCCGGCATGGAGACCCAGTACTTC
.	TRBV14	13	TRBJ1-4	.	CASSLQPNEKLFF	TGTGCCAGCAGTCTTCAGCCTAATGAAAAACTGTTTTTT
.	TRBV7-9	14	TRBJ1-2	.	CASSHPQGKDGYTF	TGTGCCAGCAGCCACCCGCAGGGGAAGGATGGCTACACCTTC
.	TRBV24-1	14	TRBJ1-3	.	CATSGGDSGNTIYF	TGTGCCACCAGTGGGGGGGACTCTGGAAACACCATATATTTT
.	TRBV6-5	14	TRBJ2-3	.	CASRAPPSTDTQYF	TGTGCCAGCAGGGCTCCACCTAGCACAGATACGCAGTATTTT
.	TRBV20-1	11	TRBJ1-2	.	CSARVPGGYTF	TGCAGTGCTAGAGTCCCGGGAGGCTACACCTTC
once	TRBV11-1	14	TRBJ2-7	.	CASSLSSGSHEQYF	TGTGCCAGCAGCTTGTCCAGCGGTTCTCACGAGCAGTACTTC
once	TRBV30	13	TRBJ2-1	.	CAWKAGSYNEQFF	TGTGCCTGGAAGGCAGGCTCCTACAATGAGCAGTTCTTC
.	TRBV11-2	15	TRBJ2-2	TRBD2	CASATSAIVRGELFF	TGTGCCAGCGCCACTAGCGCGATCGTTAGAGGGGAGCTGTTTTTT
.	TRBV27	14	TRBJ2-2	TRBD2	CASRSGRANGELFF	TGTGCCAGCAGGAGCGGGAGGGCCAACGGGGAGCTGTTTTTT
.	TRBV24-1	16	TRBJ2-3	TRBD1	CATSDTGRGQGDTQYF	TGTGCCACCAGTGATACCGGCAGGGGGCAGGGAGATACGCAGTATTTT
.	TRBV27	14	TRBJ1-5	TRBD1	CASSPGQGNQPQHF	TGTGCCAGTAGTCCGGGACAGGGGAATCAGCCCCAGCATTTT
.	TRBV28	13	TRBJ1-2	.	CASSPRPLYGYTF	TGTGCCAGCAGTCCTAGACCGCTCTATGGCTACACCTTC
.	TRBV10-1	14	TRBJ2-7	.	CASSESDGTYEQYF	TGCGCCAGCAGTGAGTCTGACGGTACCTACGAGCAGTACTTC
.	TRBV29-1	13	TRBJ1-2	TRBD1	CSGGQGGTNGYTF	TGCAGCGGAGGACAGGGTGGTACAAATGGCTACACCTTC
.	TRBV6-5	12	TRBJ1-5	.	CASRQGNQPQHF	TGTGCCAGCAGGCAAGGCAATCAGCCCCAGCATTTT
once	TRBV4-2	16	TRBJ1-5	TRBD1	CASSQIHGQGNQPQHF	TGTGCCAGCAGCCAAATTCACGGACAGGGGAATCAGCCCCAGCATTTT
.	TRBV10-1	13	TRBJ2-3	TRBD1	CASGQGKTDTQYF	TGCGCCAGCGGACAGGGAAAAACAGATACGCAGTATTTT
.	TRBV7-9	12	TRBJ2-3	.	CASSPPPDTQYF	TGTGCCAGCAGCCCGCCCCCAGATACGCAGTATTTT
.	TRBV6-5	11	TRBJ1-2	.	CASSNGYGYTF	TGTGCCAGCAGTAACGGATATGGCTACACCTTC
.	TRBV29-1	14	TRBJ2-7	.	CSVAPGAISYEQYF	TGCAGCGTTGCCCCGGGGGCCATCTCCTACGAGCAGTACTTC
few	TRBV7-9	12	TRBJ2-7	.	CASTEQSYEQYF	TGTGCCAGCACCGAACAGAGCTACGAGCAGTACTTC
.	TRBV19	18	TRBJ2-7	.	CASSSLLVRRGTSYEQYF	TGTGCCAGTAGTTCTCTGTTGGTCCGGAGGGGGACCTCCTACGAGCAGTACTTC
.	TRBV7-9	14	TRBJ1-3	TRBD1	CASSPRQGGNTIYF	TGTGCCAGCAGCCCACGACAGGGTGGAAACACCATATATTTT
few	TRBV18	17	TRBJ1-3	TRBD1	CASSPPGQGTSGNTIYF	TGTGCCAGCTCACCACCGGGACAGGGCACCTCTGGAAACACCATATATTTT
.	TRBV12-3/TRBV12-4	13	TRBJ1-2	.	CASSPPDNYGYTF	TGTGCCAGCAGCCCTCCAGACAACTATGGCTACACCTTC
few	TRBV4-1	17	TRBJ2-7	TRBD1	CASSQVWPGQENYEQYF	TGCGCCAGCAGCCAAGTTTGGCCTGGACAGGAAAACTACGAGCAGTACTTC
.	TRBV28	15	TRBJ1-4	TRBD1	CASSLAGQGVEKLFF	TGTGCCAGCAGTTTAGCTGGACAGGGGGTCGAAAAACTGTTTTTT